Listed below are T cell receptor beta chains from one sample, sequenced in a study of T cell responses to AZD1222 COVID-19 vaccine. This table comes from immunoSEQ multiplex PCR, and its TCRdb copy is limited to in-frame clones, with some not included. The sample records more than 95,000 clones, approximately 90% being singletons. Sequencing used peripheral blood, obtained on day 0 of AZD1222 vaccination. These receptors were taken from an adult in good health. The CDR3 runs from the conserved cysteine through the conserved F or W. D genes are given only for firm matches. For some rows the clone size is stated as once, few or many, or as a class when expanded; others skip it.

TRBD1	TRBV5-1	TRBJ2-7	15	once	CASSWTGGQGSEQYF	TGCGCCAGCAGCTGGACAGGGGGGCAGGGGAGCGAGCAGTACTTC
.	TRBV15	TRBJ2-1	14	.	CATSRVGEYNEQFF	TGTGCCACCAGCAGAGTGGGGGAATACAATGAGCAGTTCTTC
TRBD2	TRBV25-1	TRBJ2-1	15	.	CASSEGTSAYNEQFF	TGTGCCAGCAGTGAAGGGACTAGCGCCTACAATGAGCAGTTCTTC
.	TRBV7-2	TRBJ2-2	14	.	CASSPHLNTGELFF	TGTGCCAGCAGCCCACATCTGAACACCGGGGAGCTGTTTTTT
TRBD1	TRBV6-5	TRBJ2-1	15	once	CASSHRTGLGYEQFF	TGTGCCAGCAGCCACAGGACAGGACTTGGTTATGAGCAGTTCTTC
TRBD2	TRBV29-1	TRBJ2-5	12	.	CSARELQETQYF	TGCAGCGCGCGGGAGTTACAAGAGACCCAGTACTTC
.	TRBV28	TRBJ2-3	14	.	CASSLGPRTDTQYF	TGTGCCAGCAGTTTAGGGCCGAGGACAGATACGCAGTATTTT
TRBD1	TRBV9	TRBJ1-1	16	once	CASSSRQGDKNTEAFF	TGTGCCAGCAGCTCCAGACAGGGGGATAAGAACACTGAAGCTTTCTTT
TRBD2	TRBV9	TRBJ2-1	16	.	CASSLAGSISYNEQFF	TGTGCCAGCAGTTTAGCGGGGTCTATCTCCTACAATGAGCAGTTCTTC
.	TRBV5-1	TRBJ1-1	12	.	CASSFPNTEAFF	TGCGCCAGCAGCTTCCCAAACACTGAAGCTTTCTTT
.	TRBV7-2	TRBJ2-5	14	once	CASSFEPLEETQYF	TGTGCCAGCAGCTTCGAGCCTTTGGAGGAGACCCAGTACTTC
TRBD1	TRBV7-6	TRBJ1-5	20	.	CASSLVGSGTANDSNQPQHF	TGTGCCAGCAGCTTAGTGGGGTCCGGGACAGCCAACGATAGCAATCAGCCCCAGCATTTT
TRBD1	TRBV18	TRBJ2-2	16	few	CASSPGTGLNTGELFF	TGTGCCAGCTCACCGGGGACAGGTCTTAACACCGGGGAGCTGTTTTTT
.	TRBV27	TRBJ2-5	11	.	CASSLGETQYF	TGTGCCAGCAGTTTAGGAGAGACCCAGTACTTC
.	TRBV9	TRBJ1-6	14	.	CASSVADTDSPLHF	TGTGCCAGCAGCGTAGCGGACACCGATTCACCCCTCCACTTT
.	TRBV18	TRBJ1-3	15	once	CASSPRDNSGNTIYF	TGTGCCAGCTCACCTAGGGACAACTCTGGAAACACCATATATTTT
.	TRBV4-3	TRBJ2-1	16	.	CASSQDLGFLYNEQFF	TGCGCCAGCAGCCAAGATCTGGGCTTTTTGTACAATGAGCAGTTCTTC
TRBD1	TRBV10-1	TRBJ1-1	13	.	CASSANRGTEAFF	TGCGCCAGCAGTGCCAACAGGGGAACTGAAGCTTTCTTT
.	TRBV18	TRBJ2-4	13	.	CASSYGTDNIQYF	TGTGCCAGTTCCTACGGGACGGATAACATTCAGTACTTC
.	TRBV6-6	TRBJ2-2	15	.	CASRQVGRWAGELFF	TGTGCCAGCAGACAAGTAGGGAGGTGGGCCGGGGAGCTGTTTTTT
TRBD1	TRBV7-6	TRBJ1-5	15	once	CASSLWGDSNQPQHF	TGTGCCAGCAGCTTATGGGGGGACAGTAATCAGCCCCAGCATTTT
.	TRBV27	TRBJ2-7	14	.	CASSLRGSGYEQYF	TGTGCCAGCAGTCTCAGGGGTTCGGGCTACGAGCAGTACTTC
TRBD1	TRBV25-1	TRBJ2-5	14	.	CASSATGTQGTQYF	TGTGCCAGCAGTGCGACAGGGACACAAGGGACCCAGTACTTC
TRBD2	TRBV13	TRBJ2-3	19	.	CASSLQPPLVAGGPNTQYF	TGTGCCAGCAGCCTCCAGCCCCCCCTAGTAGCGGGAGGGCCGAATACGCAGTATTTT
.	TRBV19	TRBJ1-5	15	few	CASSIIGQPNQPQHF	TGTGCCAGTAGTATAATAGGACAGCCCAATCAGCCCCAGCATTTT
TRBD1	TRBV28	TRBJ1-5	13	.	CATLTTGNQPQHF	TGTGCCACCTTAACGACAGGGAATCAGCCCCAGCATTTT
.	TRBV3-1/TRBV3-2	TRBJ1-5	14	.	CASSQDPGIQPQHF	TGTGCCAGCAGCCAAGATCCGGGGATTCAGCCCCAGCATTTT
.	TRBV28	TRBJ1-2	16	.	CASSFSQSSGAYGYTF	TGTGCCAGCAGCTTTTCCCAATCATCAGGGGCCTATGGCTACACCTTC
.	TRBV19	TRBJ1-2	13	.	CASSIQDNYGYTF	TGTGCCAGTAGTATACAGGATAACTATGGCTACACCTTC
.	TRBV14	TRBJ1-5	15	once	CASSQAGGPNQPQHF	TGTGCCAGCAGCCAAGCCGGGGGCCCAAATCAGCCCCAGCATTTT
TRBD2	TRBV3-1/TRBV3-2	TRBJ2-1	19	once	CASSPPGLAGGGKYNEQFF	TGTGCCAGCAGCCCACCGGGACTAGCGGGAGGGGGGAAGTACAATGAGCAGTTCTTC
TRBD1	TRBV5-1	TRBJ1-5	14	.	CASSPGQGNQPQHF	TGCGCCAGCAGCCCGGGACAGGGGAATCAGCCCCAGCATTTT
.	TRBV2	TRBJ2-4	17	.	CASSEWVQFLAKNIQYF	TGTGCCAGCAGTGAATGGGTACAGTTCCTAGCCAAAAACATTCAGTACTTC
.	TRBV5-1	TRBJ2-2	14	few	CASKVSPDTGELFF	TGCGCCAGCAAGGTGTCGCCTGATACCGGGGAGCTGTTTTTT
.	TRBV28	TRBJ1-4	16	.	CASSSPRGGGGEKLFF	TGTGCCAGCAGTTCACCCCGTGGGGGGGGAGGTGAAAAACTGTTTTTT
.	TRBV28	TRBJ1-4	15	.	CASSLWGGGSEKLFF	TGTGCCAGCAGTTTATGGGGGGGAGGTAGCGAAAAACTGTTTTTT
TRBD1	TRBV28	TRBJ2-7	15	.	CASSQAGTGGRRQYF	TGTGCCAGCAGCCAGGCCGGGACAGGGGGTCGGAGGCAGTACTTC
.	TRBV5-1	TRBJ1-1	14	.	CASSLNSRNTEAFF	TGCGCCAGCAGCTTGAACAGCAGGAACACTGAAGCTTTCTTT
.	TRBV28	TRBJ2-7	12	.	CASSLAGYEQYF	TGTGCCAGCAGTTTAGCAGGGTACGAGCAGTACTTC
TRBD1	TRBV6-1	TRBJ2-3	15	few	CASSEAGTGADTQYF	TGTGCCAGCAGTGAAGCGGGGACAGGTGCAGATACGCAGTATTTT
TRBD2	TRBV27	TRBJ2-1	15	.	CASSSRALAGIEQFF	TGTGCCAGCAGTTCCCGGGCTCTAGCGGGAATTGAGCAGTTCTTC
TRBD2	TRBV7-6	TRBJ2-6	17	.	CASSFSSGISGANVLTF	TGTGCCAGCAGCTTTAGTAGCGGGATCTCTGGGGCCAACGTCCTGACTTTC
TRBD1	TRBV19	TRBJ1-6	14	.	CASRGTENNSPLHF	TGTGCCAGTAGAGGGACAGAAAATAATTCACCCCTCCACTTT
TRBD1	TRBV29-1	TRBJ1-5	14	.	CSVEEGASNQPQHF	TGCAGCGTTGAGGAGGGGGCCAGCAATCAGCCCCAGCATTTT
TRBD1	TRBV7-3	TRBJ2-6	15	.	CASSSTGAGANVLTF	TGTGCCAGCAGCTCAACAGGGGCTGGGGCCAACGTCCTGACTTTC
TRBD1	TRBV27	TRBJ1-3	16	.	CASSTIRGRGLDTIYF	TGTGCCAGCAGTACCATCAGAGGCAGGGGGCTGGACACCATATATTTT
TRBD2	TRBV19	TRBJ2-2	17	.	CASSILSGRANTGELFF	TGTGCCAGTAGTATCCTTAGCGGGAGGGCCAACACCGGGGAGCTGTTTTTT
.	TRBV28	TRBJ2-7	17	.	CASSSPLDSPRTYEQYF	TGTGCCAGCAGTTCCCCCTTGGACAGCCCCCGGACCTACGAGCAGTACTTC
TRBD1	TRBV9	TRBJ2-1	15	.	CASSVDPDRGNEQFF	TGTGCCAGCAGCGTAGACCCCGACAGGGGCAATGAGCAGTTCTTC
TRBD2	TRBV2	TRBJ2-1	15	.	CASSSPGLRTREQFF	TGTGCCAGCAGTTCTCCGGGGCTCCGGACTAGGGAGCAGTTCTTC
TRBD1	TRBV19	TRBJ1-5	18	.	CASSMGTGGAVDNQPQHF	TGTGCCAGTAGTATGGGGACAGGGGGCGCGGTGGACAATCAGCCCCAGCATTTT
TRBD1	TRBV6-5	TRBJ1-2	15	.	CASSSHGTGDYGYTF	TGTGCCAGCAGTTCCCACGGGACAGGGGACTATGGCTACACCTTC
.	TRBV4-3	TRBJ2-7	20	hyperexpanded	CASSQDLDSPTGLLSYEQYF	TGCGCCAGCAGCCAAGATCTTGACAGTCCAACCGGATTACTTTCCTACGAGCAGTACTTC
.	TRBV7-9	TRBJ1-4	13	.	CASNSPVDEKLFF	TGTGCCAGCAACTCTCCGGTGGATGAAAAACTGTTTTTT
TRBD1	TRBV11-3	TRBJ2-1	15	.	CASSSGTGLNNEQFF	TGTGCCAGCAGCTCCGGGACAGGGCTCAACAATGAGCAGTTCTTC
TRBD2	TRBV27	TRBJ2-7	17	.	CASRPPHGTSGSYEQYF	TGTGCCAGCAGACCTCCCCACGGGACTAGCGGTTCGTACGAGCAGTACTTC
.	TRBV18	TRBJ2-1	16	.	CASSPLTAESYNEQFF	TGTGCCAGCTCACCACTCACGGCGGAGTCATACAATGAGCAGTTCTTC
.	TRBV7-3	TRBJ2-1	15	.	CASSSQTGSYNEQFF	TGTGCCAGCAGCTCCCAGACCGGCTCCTACAATGAGCAGTTCTTC
TRBD1	TRBV7-9	TRBJ1-2	14	.	CASSRKTGGYGYTF	TGTGCCAGCAGCAGGAAAACAGGGGGCTATGGCTACACCTTC